This T cell receptor beta chain was identified in a study of cytomegalovirus exposure and HLA in healthy donors. Study results and limitations: Among the sequence variants, a highly shared cluster was likely an artifact of sequencing. Reports showed the classifier diagnosing cytomegalovirus status with high specificity and sensitivity. The later analysis indicated that the majority of CMV-associated TCR beta chains appeared HLA-restricted. The study labeled 170 or so TCR beta chains cytomegalovirus-associated.

Worth noting for this clone: Antigen: not known.

The study ran its PCR with 60 Vbeta and 13 Jbeta primers. Sequenced by immunoSEQ multiplex PCR; TCRdb stores in-frame clones only, minus some. The sample has approximately 110,000 clones; roughly 69% are singletons. This CDR3 is built from 16 residues. CDR1 is LGHNA and CDR2 is YSLEER in the germline V gene. V lost 0 bases, J lost 3 bases, and 5 bases stayed unmatched. Sequences were obtained from PBMCs. The sequence came from a woman in her twenties or thirties in good health and CMV-seronegative. This chain connects TRBV4-3 to TRBJ2-5, with TRBD2 matching over 9 bases. The CDR3 is CASSQDYASGEETQYF. The CDR3 region has the DNA TGCGCCAGCAGCCAAGATTATGCTAGCGGGGAAGAGACCCAGTACTTC.